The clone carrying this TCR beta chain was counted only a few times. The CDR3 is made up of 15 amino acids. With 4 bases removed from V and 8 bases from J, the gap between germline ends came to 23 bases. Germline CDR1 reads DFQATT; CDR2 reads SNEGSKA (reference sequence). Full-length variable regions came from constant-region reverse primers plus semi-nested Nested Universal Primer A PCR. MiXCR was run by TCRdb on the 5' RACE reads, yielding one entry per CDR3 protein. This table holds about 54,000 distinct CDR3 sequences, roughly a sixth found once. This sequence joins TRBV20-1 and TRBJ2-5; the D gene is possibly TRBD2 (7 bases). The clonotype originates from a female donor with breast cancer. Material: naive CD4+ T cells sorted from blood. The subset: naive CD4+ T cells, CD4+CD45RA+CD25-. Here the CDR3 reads CSANPGGRGEDTQYF. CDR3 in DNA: TGCAGTGCTAACCCCGGGGGGCGCGGGGAGGATACCCAGTACTTC.